The rows below give T cell receptor beta chains drawn from one sample of a study of blood T cells in healthy people across ages. TCRdb redid the calling of the 5' RACE reads with MiXCR, one entry per CDR3 protein. The profile shows 800,000 to 950,000 distinct CDR3 sequences, 25% to 30% of them singletons. A further study also used this sample, focusing on T cells of mothers and their children.

The sequenced sample consisted of blood. The receptors shown here come from a woman in her thirties or forties in good health. Both conserved end residues are part of each CDR3. Fields, in order: V gene, clone size, D gene, J gene, CDR3 DNA, CDR3 protein. D genes are given only for firm matches. Not all rows give a size; the values are once, few, many and, for expanded clones, a class.

>TRBV5-1|NA|NA|TRBJ1-5
TGCGCCAGCAGCTGGGGCAGGGAAGGTCAGCCCCAGCATTTT
CASSWGREGQPQHF
>TRBV3-1|NA|NA|TRBJ1-4
TGTGCCTGCAGCGCAGGCCAGGGGAAGAATGAAAAACTGTTTTTT
CACSAGQGKNEKLFF
>TRBV20-1|many|NA|TRBJ2-4
TGCAGTGCCATCTCTAGAGCCAAAAACATTCAGTACTTC
CSAISRAKNIQYF
>TRBV7-3|few|NA|TRBJ2-3
TGTGCCAGCAGCTTAAGAGCGATAGTCTCTCTCGGCACAGATACGCAGTATTTT
CASSLRAIVSLGTDTQYF
>TRBV27|NA|NA|TRBJ2-1
TGTGCCAGCAGTTTAAGAGAGGGGGCGGGAAAAAATGGGCAGTTCTTC
CASSLREGAGKNGQFF
>TRBV7-2|NA|TRBD2|TRBJ2-5
TGTGCCAGCAGCTTAGAATACGCGGGGGGAGGCGAGACCCAGTACTTC
CASSLEYAGGGETQYF
>TRBV4-3|NA|NA|TRBJ1-2
TGCGCCAGCAGCCAAGGAGGGTTTCGCTACACCTTC
CASSQGGFRYTF
>TRBV10-3|many|TRBD1|TRBJ1-2
TGTGCCATCAGTGGGGTGACAGGGTCCTTAGCCGATGGCTACACCTTC
CAISGVTGSLADGYTF
>TRBV5-6|NA|NA|TRBJ2-7
TGTGCCAGCAGCTTTGGGGGCGACTACGTGCAGTACTTC
CASSFGGDYVQYF
>TRBV28|few|TRBD1|TRBJ2-7
TGTGCCAGCAGTTTATTGACAGGGCTCGAGCAGTACTTC
CASSLLTGLEQYF
>TRBV12-3/TRBV12-4|few|TRBD1|TRBJ1-5
TGTGCCAGCAGTTCGACAGGGGGCTTCGATCAGCCCCAGCATTTT
CASSSTGGFDQPQHF
>TRBV7-8|few|TRBD2|TRBJ2-1
TGTGCCAGCAGCTCGGGACTAGCGGGGGCGTTGGGTGAGCAGTTCTTC
CASSSGLAGALGEQFF
>TRBV20-1|NA|TRBD2|TRBJ2-1
TGCAGTGCTCCCGGGTGGCTAGCGGGGCCCTACAATGAGCAGTTCTTC
CSAPGWLAGPYNEQFF
>TRBV7-3|NA|NA|TRBJ1-2
TGTGCCAGCAGCTTAAGAAGGAGGGATGGCTACACCTTC
CASSLRRRDGYTF
>TRBV11-2|few|TRBD1|TRBJ2-5
TGTGCCAGCAGCGGACAGGGTCTCCAGGAGACCCAGTACTTC
CASSGQGLQETQYF
>TRBV4-3|NA|NA|TRBJ1-1
TGCGCCAGCAGCCAAGGAGGGACGGGGGGTTCCACTGAAGCTTTCTTT
CASSQGGTGGSTEAFF
>TRBV24-1|few|NA|TRBJ1-5
TGTGCCACTAGTGATAGGGGTCTCAATCAGCCCCAGCATTTT
CATSDRGLNQPQHF
>TRBV6-1|NA|NA|TRBJ1-2
TGTGCCAGCACCACCAGAGGGGATGGCTACACCTTC
CASTTRGDGYTF
>TRBV29-1|NA|TRBD2|TRBJ2-3
TGCAGCGCCGTACCACAGCGGGGGGCCTGGGGCACAGATACGCAGTATTTT
CSAVPQRGAWGTDTQYF
>TRBV7-3|many|TRBD2|TRBJ2-5
TGTGCCAGCAGCCCGGGACTAGCTTTTCTTACCGGGAAAGAGACCCAGTACTTC
CASSPGLAFLTGKETQYF
>TRBV6-5|NA|NA|TRBJ2-1
TGTGCCAGCAGGAGAACCCGACGGGAAGAGACCCAGTTCTTC
CASRRTRREETQFF
>TRBV18|many|TRBD1|TRBJ2-1
TGTGCCAGCTCACCAAAAAGGGCTTCGGGACAGGGGTCCAATGAGCAGTTCTTC
CASSPKRASGQGSNEQFF
>TRBV3-1|many|NA|TRBJ2-7
TGTGCCAGCAGCCAAGAGTCAAGGGGCTACGAGCAGTACTTC
CASSQESRGYEQYF
>TRBV5-1|few|NA|TRBJ2-7
TGCGCCTCCAGGGAGCCAGGCTACGAGCAGTACTTC
CASREPGYEQYF
>TRBV30|NA|TRBD1|TRBJ2-7
TGTGCCTGGAGTGTCCGGGACAGGGGCTACGAGCAGTACTTC
CAWSVRDRGYEQYF
>TRBV5-1|few|NA|TRBJ1-5
TGCGCCAGCAGCTTTGACAGGAATAGCAATCAGCCCCAGCATTTT
CASSFDRNSNQPQHF
>TRBV12-3/TRBV12-4|NA|NA|TRBJ2-5
TGTGCCAGCAGTTCCCTCGGGGGATTCCAAGAGACCCAGTACTTC
CASSSLGGFQETQYF
>TRBV4-1|few|NA|TRBJ1-2
TGCGCCAGCAGCCAAGATCAAGGCAGGACGTTCGATGGCTACACCTTC
CASSQDQGRTFDGYTF
>TRBV5-1|NA|NA|TRBJ2-5
TGCGCCAGCAGGCCCGCTGTAGGGACCTCCAGGGAGACCCGGTACTTC
CASRPAVGTSRETRYF
>TRBV28|NA|NA|TRBJ2-5
TGCGCCAGCAGTGCCCACAGGGAAAAGGGCCAAGAGACCCAGTACTTC
CASSAHREKGQETQYF
>TRBV19|NA|TRBD1|TRBJ2-7
TGTGCCAGCCGGGACAGGGTAGGCGAGCAGTACTTC
CASRDRVGEQYF
>TRBV28|few|TRBD1|TRBJ1-2
TGTGCCAGCAGTGCCCCGGGACAGAGCTATGGCTACACCTTC
CASSAPGQSYGYTF
>TRBV28|many|NA|TRBJ2-1
TGTGCCACCGGACGGGACGGCTCCTACAATGAGCAGTTCTTC
CATGRDGSYNEQFF
>TRBV10-3|NA|NA|TRBJ2-7
TGTGCCATCAGTGAGTCCGGGGCAGACTACGAGCAGTACTTC
CAISESGADYEQYF
>TRBV7-6|many|TRBD2|TRBJ2-7
TGTGCCAGCAGCTCGGGGGGAAGCTCCTACGGGCAGTACTTC
CASSSGGSSYGQYF
>TRBV20-1|NA|NA|TRBJ2-1
TGCAGTGCTGGGGGAGGAAGCTCCTACAATGAGCAGTTCTTC
CSAGGGSSYNEQFF
>TRBV7-2|few|TRBD2|TRBJ2-3
TGTGCCAGCAGCTTAGCCTTAGCGGGGGGGCTTACGGATACGCAGTATTTT
CASSLALAGGLTDTQYF
>TRBV10-3|NA|TRBD2|TRBJ2-3
TGTGCCATCAATAATCGACTAGCGGGAAAAGATACGCAGTATTTT
CAINNRLAGKDTQYF
>TRBV12-3/TRBV12-4|many|NA|TRBJ2-7
TGTGCCAGCAGAGTCTGGCGGGGCTACGAGCAGTACTTC
CASRVWRGYEQYF
>TRBV28|NA|NA|TRBJ1-3
TGTGCCAGCCAGGACCTTAACTCTGGAAACACCATATATTTT
CASQDLNSGNTIYF
>TRBV6-5|once|TRBD2|TRBJ2-7
TGTGCCAGCAGTTACCTGACTAGCGGGGTGACCTACGAGCAGTACTTC
CASSYLTSGVTYEQYF
>TRBV5-5|few|NA|TRBJ2-7
TGTGCCAGCAGCTTGGTGGACAGAAGCTCCTACGAGCAGTACTTC
CASSLVDRSSYEQYF
>TRBV29-1|few|TRBD2|TRBJ2-3
TGCAGCGTTGATGATTGGGGGAGGGATTCTAGCACAGATACGCAGTATTTT
CSVDDWGRDSSTDTQYF
>TRBV7-2|many|TRBD2|TRBJ2-7
TGTGCCAGCAGCTTCGCGGGCGGGGGGAGCTCCTACGAGCAGTACTTC
CASSFAGGGSSYEQYF
>TRBV5-1|NA|TRBD2|TRBJ2-5
TGCGCCAGCACCAAGTCGGGGGGTCGATCAGAGACCCAGTACTTC
CASTKSGGRSETQYF
>TRBV14|few|NA|TRBJ1-1
TGTGCCAGCAGCCAAGATCCCGGGGTTCGGACTGAAGCTTTCTTT
CASSQDPGVRTEAFF
>TRBV29-1|many|NA|TRBJ2-1
TGCAGCGCTAGGCGAGGAGGACGGGTACACAATGAGCAGTTCTTC
CSARRGGRVHNEQFF
>TRBV4-2|NA|NA|TRBJ2-1
TGTGCCAGCAGCCAAGGACGGGGGCGACGCAATGAGCAGTTCTTC
CASSQGRGRRNEQFF
>TRBV20-1|many|NA|TRBJ1-2
TGCAGTGCTAGTAGCAGCAACTATGGCTACACCTTC
CSASSSNYGYTF
>TRBV7-3|few|NA|TRBJ2-2
TGTGCCAGCAGCTTAAGGGTTGCGCGGGACACCGGGGAGCTGTTTTTT
CASSLRVARDTGELFF
>TRBV28|many|NA|TRBJ2-7
TGTGCCAGCAGTTCCCTCCTGGGGGGCGGGGTTCTACGTGGGCAGTACTTC
CASSSLLGGGVLRGQYF